This record concerns one T cell receptor beta chain sequence. V lost 7 bases and J 1 base, leaving 10 bases between the germline ends. Germline-derived CDR1 and CDR2 are SGHTA and FQGNSA. The length of the CDR3 is 13 residues. The data were taken from a study of T cells after somatic rescue of genetic block. Clones were read by immunoSEQ multiplex PCR, and TCRdb kept only the in-frame ones, dropping some. Among approximately 110,000 clones listed, 85% to 95% were seen once. Sequencing was done on a sample of peripheral blood mononuclear cells (PBMCs). The receptor was derived from a woman under 30. This rearrangement joins TRBV7-2 to TRBJ1-1; D is unclear. The CDR3 is CASTPLWNTEAFF. The CDR3 nucleotides are TGTGCCAGCACCCCCTTATGGAACACTGAAGCTTTCTTT.